This T cell receptor beta chain appears in the sequencing data of a study of cytomegalovirus exposure and HLA in healthy donors. There are 14 residues in the CDR3. Trimming cost V 6 bases and J 4 bases; bases outside gene matches: 6. The germline CDR1 and CDR2 sequences are SGDLS and YYNGEE. Some clones are missing from TCRdb's copy, which holds only in-frame ones; the method was immunoSEQ multiplex PCR. In the table there are some 170,000 clones, approximately 89% of which are singletons. Material: PBMCs. The clonotype was recovered from a man aged 18 to 29 in good health and CMV-seropositive. The chain uses TRBV9 and TRBJ2-5; 10 nucleotides match TRBD1. The CDR3 loop is CASTKGTGAETQYF. The CDR3 DNA follows: TGTGCCAGCACCAAAGGGACAGGGGCAGAGACCCAGTACTTC.